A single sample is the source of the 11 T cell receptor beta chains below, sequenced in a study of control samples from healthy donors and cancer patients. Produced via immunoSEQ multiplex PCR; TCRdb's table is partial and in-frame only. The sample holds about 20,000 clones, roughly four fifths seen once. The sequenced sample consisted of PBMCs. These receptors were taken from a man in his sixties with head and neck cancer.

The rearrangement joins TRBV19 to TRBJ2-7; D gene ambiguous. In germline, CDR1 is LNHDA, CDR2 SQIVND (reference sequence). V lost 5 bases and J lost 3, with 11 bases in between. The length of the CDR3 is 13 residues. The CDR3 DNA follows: TGTGCCAGTAGTCAAGGGCTCTACTACGAGCAGTACTTC. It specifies CASSQGLYYEQYF.

The CDR3 DNA is TGTGCCAGCAGTTTAAGAGGTTTTGCGACAGGGGAAAAACTGTTTTTT. This sequence encodes CASSLRGFATGEKLFF. The chain employs TRBV28 and TRBJ1-4; 7 positions match TRBD1. The germline gives CDR1 MDHEN, CDR2 SYDVKM. V lost 2 bases to trimming and J lost 8 bases; unmatched junction nucleotides: 11. This CDR3 has 16 residues.

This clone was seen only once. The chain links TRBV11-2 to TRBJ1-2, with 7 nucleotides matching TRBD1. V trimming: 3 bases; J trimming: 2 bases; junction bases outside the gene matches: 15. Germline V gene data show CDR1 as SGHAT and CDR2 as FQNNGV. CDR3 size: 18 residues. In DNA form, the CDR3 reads TGTGCCAGCAGCTTGGGGGGACAGCCAGTTGCATGGAACTATGGCTACACCTTC. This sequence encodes CASSLGGQPVAWNYGYTF.

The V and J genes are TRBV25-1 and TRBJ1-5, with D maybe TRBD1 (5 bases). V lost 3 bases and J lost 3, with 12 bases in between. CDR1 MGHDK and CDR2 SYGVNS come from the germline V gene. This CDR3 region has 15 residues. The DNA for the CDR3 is TGTGCCAGCAGTGAGTCCAGGGCGACCAATCAGCCCCAGCATTTT. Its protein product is CASSESRATNQPQHF.

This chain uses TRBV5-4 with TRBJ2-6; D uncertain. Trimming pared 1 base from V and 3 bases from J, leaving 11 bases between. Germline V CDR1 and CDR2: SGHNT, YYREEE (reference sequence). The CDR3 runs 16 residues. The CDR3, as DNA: TGTGCCAGCAGCTTGCCGGGCCAAGGTGGGGCCAACGTCCTGACTTTC. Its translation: CASSLPGQGGANVLTF.

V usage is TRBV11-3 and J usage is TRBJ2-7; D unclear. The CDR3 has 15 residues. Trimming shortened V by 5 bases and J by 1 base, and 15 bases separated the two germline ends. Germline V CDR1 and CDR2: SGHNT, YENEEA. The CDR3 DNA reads TGTGCCAGCAGCCCAGGACCGACCAATTCCTACGAGCAGTACTTC. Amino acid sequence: CASSPGPTNSYEQYF.

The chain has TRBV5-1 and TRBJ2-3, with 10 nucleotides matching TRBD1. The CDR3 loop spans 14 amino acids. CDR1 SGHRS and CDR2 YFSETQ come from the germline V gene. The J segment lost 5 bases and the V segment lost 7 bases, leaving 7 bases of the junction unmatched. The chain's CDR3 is CASSGTGELDTQYF. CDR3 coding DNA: TGCGCCAGCTCCGGGACAGGGGAACTAGATACGCAGTATTTT.

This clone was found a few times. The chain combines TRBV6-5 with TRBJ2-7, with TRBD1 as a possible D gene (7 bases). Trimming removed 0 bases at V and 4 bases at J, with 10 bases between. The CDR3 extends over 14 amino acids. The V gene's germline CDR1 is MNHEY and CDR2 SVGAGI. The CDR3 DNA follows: TGTGCCAGCAGTTACTCGCCAGGGGGGTACGAGCAGTACTTC. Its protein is CASSYSPGGYEQYF.

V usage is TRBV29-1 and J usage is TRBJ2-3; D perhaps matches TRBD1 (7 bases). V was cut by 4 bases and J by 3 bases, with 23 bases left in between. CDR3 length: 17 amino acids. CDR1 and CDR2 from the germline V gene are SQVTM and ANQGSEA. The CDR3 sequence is CSVAPRGGGFITDTQYF. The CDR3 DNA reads TGCAGCGTTGCACCTAGAGGAGGGGGCTTTATAACAGATACGCAGTATTTT.

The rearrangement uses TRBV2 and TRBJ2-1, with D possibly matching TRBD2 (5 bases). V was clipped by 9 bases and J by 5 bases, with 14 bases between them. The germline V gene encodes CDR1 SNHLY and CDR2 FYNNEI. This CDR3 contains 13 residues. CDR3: CASTLEPHNEQFF. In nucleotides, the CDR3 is TGTGCCAGTACACTAGAACCGCACAATGAGCAGTTCTTC.

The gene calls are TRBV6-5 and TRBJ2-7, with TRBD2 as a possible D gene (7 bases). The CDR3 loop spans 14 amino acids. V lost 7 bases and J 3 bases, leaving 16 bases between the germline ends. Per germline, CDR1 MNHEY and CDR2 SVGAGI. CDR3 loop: CASTPGGGVYEQYF. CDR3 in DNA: TGTGCCAGCACCCCGGGCGGGGGCGTCTACGAGCAGTACTTC.